This T cell receptor (beta chain) was recorded in a study of tumor-infiltrating lymphocytes in localized non-small cell lung cancer. Profiling relied on immunoSEQ multiplex PCR, and the TCRdb table lists in-frame clones only, not all of them. The table lists 15,000 to 20,000 clones, about three quarters of them singletons. This clone was counted only a few times. Germline V lookup: CDR1 SGDLS, CDR2 YYNGEE. The CDR3 extends over 14 amino acids. Trimming cost V 4 bases and J 8 bases, with 13 bases left between them. The chain uses TRBV9 and TRBJ1-6, with D maybe TRBD1 (6 bases). Material: lung tumor tissue. The sequence was collected from a human donor with non-small cell lung cancer. This CDR3 is CASSLQGAYSPLHF. In nucleotides, the CDR3 is TGTGCCAGCAGCTTACAGGGTGCCTATTCACCCCTCCACTTT.